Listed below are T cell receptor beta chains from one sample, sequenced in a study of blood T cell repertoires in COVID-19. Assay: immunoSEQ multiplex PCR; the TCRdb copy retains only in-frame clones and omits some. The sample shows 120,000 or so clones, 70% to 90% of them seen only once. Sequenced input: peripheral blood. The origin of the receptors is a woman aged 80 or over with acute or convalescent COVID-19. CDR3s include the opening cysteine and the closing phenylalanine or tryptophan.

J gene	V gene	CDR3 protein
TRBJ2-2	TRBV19	CASSIGGGPGELFF
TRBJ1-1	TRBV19	CASSFGQGANTEAFF
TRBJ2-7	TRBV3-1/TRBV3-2	CASSQDGSRAQYF
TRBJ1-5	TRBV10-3	CAISREYSNQPQHF
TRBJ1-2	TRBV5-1	CASSLEARAGSGYTF
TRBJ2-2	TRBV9	CASSHGTSGNTGELFF
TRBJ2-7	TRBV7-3	CASSLSPGEEQYF
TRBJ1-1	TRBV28	CASSQDRGPNTEAFF
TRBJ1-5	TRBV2	CASTLDRGNQPQHF
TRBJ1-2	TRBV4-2	CASSQDRVSGYTF
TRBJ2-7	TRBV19	CASSIGTGISYEQYF
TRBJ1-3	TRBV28	CASERRGNTIYF
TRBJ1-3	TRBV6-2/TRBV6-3	CASSWTVLRGNTIYF
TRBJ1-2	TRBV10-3	CAISEESDYGYTF
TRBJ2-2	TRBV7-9	CASSLGRSGVTGELFF
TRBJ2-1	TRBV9	CASSVHRESGEQFF
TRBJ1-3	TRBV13	CASSSRGDTIYF
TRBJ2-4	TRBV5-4	CASSLAGRDRGRENIQYF
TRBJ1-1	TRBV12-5	CASGLWAGGAPEAFF
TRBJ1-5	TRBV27	CASSPTGSSGAQHF
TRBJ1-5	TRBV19	CASSIRPLNQPQHF
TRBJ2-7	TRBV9	CASSVAGLAYEQYF
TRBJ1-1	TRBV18	CASSPRTVYEAFF
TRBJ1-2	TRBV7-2	CASSLAGTARNYGYTF
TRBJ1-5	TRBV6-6	CASSSSDRGNQPQHF
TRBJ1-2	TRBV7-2	CASSPGDYGYTF
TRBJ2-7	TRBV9	CASSVAGNEQYF
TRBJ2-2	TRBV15	CATSRDLAGGSNTGELFF
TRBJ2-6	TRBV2	CASKTGGTASSGANVLTF
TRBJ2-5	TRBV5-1	CASSSTGEETQYF
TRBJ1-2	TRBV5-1	CASSLYSGQNNYGYTF
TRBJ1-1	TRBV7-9	CASSLGGARPNTEAFF
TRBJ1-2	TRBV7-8	CASSYEQGHYGYTF
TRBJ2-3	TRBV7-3	CASSRGQGTDTQYF
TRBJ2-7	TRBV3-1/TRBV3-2	CASSQDSGRYEQYF
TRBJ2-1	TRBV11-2	CASSLDPRGQGRKNNEQFF
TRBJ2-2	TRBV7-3	CASSPHLTRDTGELFF
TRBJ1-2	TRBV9	CASSVRPGSNYGYTF
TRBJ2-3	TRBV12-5	CASGSSGADTQYF
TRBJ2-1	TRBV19	CASSSGGMGNEQFF
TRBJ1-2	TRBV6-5	CASLPSVIANYGYTF
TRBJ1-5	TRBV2	CASSPGLNQPQHF
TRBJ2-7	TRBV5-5	CASSPTSGGDYEQYF
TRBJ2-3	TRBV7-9	CASRNRGRADTQYF
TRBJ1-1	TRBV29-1	CSGGQNTEAFF
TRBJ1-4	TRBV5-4	CASSSRGLNNEKLFF
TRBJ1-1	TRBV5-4	CASSGGQLLSLSEAFF
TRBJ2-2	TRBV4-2	CASSQEGSGGSNTGELFF
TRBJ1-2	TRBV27	CASSFGGAVDYGYTF
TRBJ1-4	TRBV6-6	CASRVDSTYEKLFF
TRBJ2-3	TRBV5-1	CASSLGHPSTDTQYF
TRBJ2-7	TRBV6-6	CASRPTSGGWPYEQYF